These 18 T cell receptor beta chains came from one sample sequenced in a study of early T cells in non-severe SARS-CoV-2 infection. In TCRdb, the 5' RACE reads were re-called with MiXCR into one record per CDR3 protein. Of about 18,000 distinct CDR3 sequences in the sample, 5.9% were seen once. Sequenced material: whole blood. The receptors originated from an adult who was a healthcare worker with PCR-confirmed SARS-CoV-2 infection or an uninfected control (not recorded which).

By frequency in the sample, this clonotype is medium-sized. CDR3 DNA sequence: TGTGCCAGCAGCTATTTCCGGGCCACAGATACGCAGTATTTT. Translation: CASSYFRATDTQYF. The chain uses TRBV5-6 and TRBJ2-3; D is unclear. With 3 bases removed from V and 2 bases from J, the gap between germline ends came to 10 bases. Germline loops: CDR1 SGHDT, CDR2 YYEEEE. The CDR3 is 14 residues long. Using reference TRBV5-6 and TRBJ2-3 for the parts outside the CDR3, the full variable domain is DAGVTQSPTHLIKTRGQQVTLRCSPKSGHDTVSWYQQALGQGPQFIFQYYEEEERQRGNFPDRFSGHQFPNYSSELNVNALLLGDSALYLCASSYFRATDTQYFGPGTRLTVL.

The table lists this clonotype with many counts. The rearrangement joins TRBV20-1 to TRBJ1-5, with 9 positions matching TRBD1. The CDR3 is 13 residues long. V lost 6 bases and J lost 5; bases outside the gene matches: 5. Germline assignment: CDR1 DFQATT and CDR2 SNEGSKA (reference sequence). CDR3 sequence: CSARTGEYQPQHF. Written as DNA, the CDR3 is TGCAGTGCCCGGACAGGGGAGTATCAGCCCCAGCATTTT.

This clonotype rates as medium-sized (0.01 to 0.1%). The chain carries TRBV20-1 and TRBJ1-5; the match to TRBD1 covers 8 bases. Trimming removed 6 bases from V and 6 bases from J; junction bases left unmatched: 13. CDR3 size: 15 residues. Looked up from germline, CDR1 is DFQATT and CDR2 is SNEGSKA (reference sequence). CDR3 sequence reads: CSATQTGEDFQPQHF. DNA for the CDR3: TGCAGTGCGACCCAGACAGGGGAGGATTTTCAGCCCCAGCATTTT.

This clonotype appeared many times. The genes are TRBV7-3 and TRBJ1-1; 7 bases are a match to TRBD1. From germline, CDR1 is SGHTA and CDR2 FQGTGA. V dropped 4 bases and J dropped 0; count of bases not matched to a gene: 11. CDR3 length: 17 amino acids. For the CDR3, the DNA is TGTGCCAGCAGCTCTTTTTCAGGGGGAGTCATGAACACTGAAGCTTTCTTT. Its protein product is CASSSFSGGVMNTEAFF.

This clonotype has ten or more counts. The rearrangement links TRBV12-3 or TRBV12-4 to TRBJ2-5; a weak D match, TRBD1 (5 bases). CDR3 length: 15 residues. V was shortened by 2 bases and J by 5 bases, with 15 bases between the two germline ends. In DNA, the CDR3 is TGTGCCAGCAGTTTATGGGCAGGGCTAGGGGAGACCCAGTACTTC. It encodes CASSLWAGLGETQYF.

By its share, this clonotype is medium-sized (0.01 to 0.1%). The V gene is TRBV30, the J gene TRBJ1-2; D might be TRBD1 (6 bases). This CDR3 region has 12 residues. Deletions cut 4 bases from V and 3 bases from J, with 9 bases between. The germline gives CDR1 GTSNPN, CDR2 SVGIG (reference sequence). CDR3 region: CAWIQGHYGYTF. The CDR3 coding sequence is TGTGCCTGGATACAGGGTCACTATGGCTACACCTTC.

This clonotype was recorded at least ten times. V and J are TRBV10-1 and TRBJ1-2, with TRBD1 matching over 7 bases. V was pared by 9 bases and J by 6 bases, with 7 bases of the junction left unmatched. The length of the CDR3 is 12 residues. Germline CDR1 and CDR2: WNHNN and SYGVQD (reference sequence). The CDR3 spells CARYRGADGYTF. For the CDR3, the DNA is TGCGCCAGATACAGGGGCGCGGATGGCTACACCTTC.

This clonotype was seen ten or more times. This chain uses TRBV6-2 or TRBV6-3 with TRBJ1-5; D gene uncertain. Trimming took off 2 bases at V and 4 bases at J, with 9 bases between the two ends. The CDR3 is 14 amino acids. From germline, CDR1 is MNHEY and CDR2 SVGEGT. The CDR3 sequence is CASSYPQLNQPQHF. CDR3 bases: TGTGCCAGCAGTTACCCGCAGTTGAATCAGCCCCAGCATTTT.

This clonotype was counted at least ten times. The rearrangement uses TRBV28 and TRBJ1-6; D ambiguous. The CDR3 contains 14 residues. Trimming took off 3 bases at V and 2 bases at J, with 5 bases between the two ends. Germline V gene data show CDR1 as MDHEN and CDR2 as SYDVKM. CDR3 in DNA: TGTGCCAGCAGTTTGGAAACCTATAATTCACCCCTCCACTTT. This codes for CASSLETYNSPLHF.

This clonotype was counted ten times or more. The chain employs TRBV7-9 and TRBJ2-3; D not resolved. V was clipped by 3 bases and J by 1 base, with 17 bases between them. Germline V gives CDR1 SEHNR, CDR2 FQNEAQ (reference sequence). The CDR3 loop spans 17 amino acids. The CDR3 nucleotides read TGTGCCAGCAGCTTCCCCCGACTTGCCCCCGGCACAGATACGCAGTATTTT. It is translated as CASSFPRLAPGTDTQYF.

This clonotype was recorded at least ten times. The chain combines TRBV20-1 with TRBJ2-7, with 12 positions matching TRBD2. The CDR3 consists of 15 residues. V lost 3 bases to trimming and J lost 4 bases; unmatched junction nucleotides: 7. Germline values: CDR1 DFQATT, CDR2 SNEGSKA (reference sequence). The CDR3, as DNA: TGCAGTGCTAGCCCACTAGCGGGAGGACGGTACGAGCAGTACTTC. Translation gives CSASPLAGGRYEQYF.

This chain joins TRBV25-1 and TRBJ2-3, with TRBD2 as a possible D gene (5 bases). Trimming took off 4 bases at V and 1 base at J, with 15 bases between the two ends. The length of the CDR3 is 16 residues. The germline gives CDR1 MGHDK, CDR2 SYGVNS. The CDR3 region is CASSGEGALGTDTQYF. CDR3 nucleotide sequence: TGTGCCAGCAGTGGAGAGGGAGCATTAGGCACAGATACGCAGTATTTT.

This clonotype was recorded many times. CDR3 amino acids: CASSFPLTLAGGNEQFF. In nucleotides, the CDR3 is TGTGCCAGCAGCTTCCCCCTCACGCTAGCGGGAGGCAATGAGCAGTTCTTC. This chain connects TRBV11-2 to TRBJ2-1, with 11 bases lining up with TRBD2. CDR3 length: 17 amino acids. Trimming cost V 3 bases and J 6 bases; bases outside gene matches: 10. The germline gives CDR1 SGHAT, CDR2 FQNNGV.

This clonotype is classed as medium-sized. The chain recombines TRBV10-2 with TRBJ1-6, with a weak D call TRBD1 (5 bases). The germline V and J ends were trimmed by 7 bases and 8 bases, with 9 bases remaining between them. Germline loops: CDR1 WSHSY, CDR2 SAAADI. This CDR3 comprises 12 residues. The CDR3 here is CASKTGHSPLHF. The CDR3 nucleotides read TGCGCCAGCAAGACGGGACATTCACCCCTCCACTTT.

This clonotype was seen many times. The chain recombines TRBV30 with TRBJ1-2, with D tentatively TRBD1 (6 bases). This CDR3 spans 13 amino acids. Trimming removed 3 bases at V and 3 bases at J, with 11 bases between. Germline V CDR1 and CDR2: GTSNPN, SVGIG (reference sequence). In DNA, the CDR3 is TGTGCCTGGAGCTTCAGGGGAGACTATGGCTACACCTTC. Translated: CAWSFRGDYGYTF.

There are many counts of this clonotype. The V call is TRBV12-3 or TRBV12-4, the J call TRBJ2-1; D might be TRBD2 (6 bases). The CDR3 runs to 16 residues. V was pared by 6 bases and J by 0 bases, with 15 bases between. The CDR3 DNA reads as TGTGCCAGCAGGACGACGAGCGGGTACTCCTACAATGAGCAGTTCTTC. This codes for CASRTTSGYSYNEQFF.

This clonotype appeared many times. V is TRBV5-4 and J is TRBJ2-1, with unresolved D. The V gene lost 7 bases and the J gene lost 7 bases, with 21 bases spanning the gap. Germline CDR1 is SGHNT and CDR2 is YYREEE (reference sequence). This CDR3 comprises 15 residues. As DNA, the CDR3 is TGTGCCAGCTGTGTCCCGGAACTCGGAGAGAATGAGCAGTTCTTC. Protein sequence: CASCVPELGENEQFF.

This clonotype was detected many times. The rearrangement joins TRBV20-1 to TRBJ1-1; D not certain. Germline loops: CDR1 DFQATT, CDR2 SNEGSKA (reference sequence). Trimming pared 1 base from V and 0 bases from J, leaving 6 bases between. The CDR3 spans 13 residues. The CDR3 sequence: CSARGGMNTEAFF. The CDR3 DNA is TGCAGTGCTAGAGGCGGGATGAACACTGAAGCTTTCTTT.